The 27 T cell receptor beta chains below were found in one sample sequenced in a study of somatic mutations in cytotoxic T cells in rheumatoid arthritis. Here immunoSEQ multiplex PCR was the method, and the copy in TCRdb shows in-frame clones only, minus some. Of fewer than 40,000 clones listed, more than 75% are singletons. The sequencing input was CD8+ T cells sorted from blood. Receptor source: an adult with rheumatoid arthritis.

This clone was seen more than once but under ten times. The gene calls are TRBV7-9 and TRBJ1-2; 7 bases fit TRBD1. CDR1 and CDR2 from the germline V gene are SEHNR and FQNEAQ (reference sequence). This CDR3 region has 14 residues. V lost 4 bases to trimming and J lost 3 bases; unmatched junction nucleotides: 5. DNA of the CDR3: TGTGCCAGCAGCTCGACAGGGATGGACTATGGCTACACCTTC. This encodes CASSSTGMDYGYTF.

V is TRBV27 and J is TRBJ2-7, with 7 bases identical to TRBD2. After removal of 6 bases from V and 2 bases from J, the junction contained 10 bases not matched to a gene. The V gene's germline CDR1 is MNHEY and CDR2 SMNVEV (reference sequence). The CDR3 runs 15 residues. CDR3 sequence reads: CASSHLASGTYEQYF. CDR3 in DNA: TGTGCCAGCAGCCACCTGGCTAGCGGTACCTACGAGCAGTACTTC.

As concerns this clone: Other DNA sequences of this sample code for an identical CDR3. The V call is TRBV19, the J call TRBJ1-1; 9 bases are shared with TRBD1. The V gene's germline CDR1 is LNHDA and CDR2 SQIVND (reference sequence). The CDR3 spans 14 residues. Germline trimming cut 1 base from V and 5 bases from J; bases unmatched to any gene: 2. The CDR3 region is CASSIGGQGTEAFF. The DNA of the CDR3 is TGTGCCAGTAGTATAGGGGGACAGGGAACTGAAGCTTTCTTT.

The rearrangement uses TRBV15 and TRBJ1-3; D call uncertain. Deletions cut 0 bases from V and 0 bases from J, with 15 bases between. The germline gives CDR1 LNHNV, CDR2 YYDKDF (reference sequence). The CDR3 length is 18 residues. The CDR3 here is CATSREGGLLSSGNTIYF. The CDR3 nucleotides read TGTGCCACCAGCAGAGAAGGAGGACTCTTATCCTCTGGAAACACCATATATTTT.

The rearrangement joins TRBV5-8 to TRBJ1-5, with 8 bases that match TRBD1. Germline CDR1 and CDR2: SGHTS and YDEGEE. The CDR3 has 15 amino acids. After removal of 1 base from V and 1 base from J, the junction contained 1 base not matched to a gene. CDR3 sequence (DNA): TGTGCCAGCAGCTTGACAGGGGGAAGCAATCAGCCCCAGCATTTT. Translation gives CASSLTGGSNQPQHF.

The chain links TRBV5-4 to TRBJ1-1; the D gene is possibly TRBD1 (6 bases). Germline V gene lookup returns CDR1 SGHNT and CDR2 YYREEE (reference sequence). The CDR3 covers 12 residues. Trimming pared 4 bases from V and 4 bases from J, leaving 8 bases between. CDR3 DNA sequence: TGTGCCAGCAGCGTGGACAGCACTGAAGCTTTCTTT. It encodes CASSVDSTEAFF.

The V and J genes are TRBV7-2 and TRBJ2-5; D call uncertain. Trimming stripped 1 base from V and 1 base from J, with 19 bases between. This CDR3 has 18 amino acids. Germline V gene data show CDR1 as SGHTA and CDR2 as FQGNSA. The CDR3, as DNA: TGTGCCAGCAGCTTAGGGTTTCGGGTGCAGGCCGTCCAAGAGACCCAGTACTTC. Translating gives CASSLGFRVQAVQETQYF. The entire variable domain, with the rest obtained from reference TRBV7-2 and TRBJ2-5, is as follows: GAGVSQSPSNKVTEKGKDVELRCDPISGHTALYWYRQSLGQGLEFLIYFQGNSAPDKSGLPSDRFSAERTGGSVSTLTIQRTQQEDSAVYLCASSLGFRVQAVQETQYFGPGTRLLVL.

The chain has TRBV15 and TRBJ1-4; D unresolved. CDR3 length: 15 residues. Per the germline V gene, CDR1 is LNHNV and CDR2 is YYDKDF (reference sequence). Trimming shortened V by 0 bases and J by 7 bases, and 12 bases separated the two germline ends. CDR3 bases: TGTGCCACCAGCAGAGAGGCAGGAGGGAGTGAAAAACTGTTTTTT. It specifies CATSREAGGSEKLFF.

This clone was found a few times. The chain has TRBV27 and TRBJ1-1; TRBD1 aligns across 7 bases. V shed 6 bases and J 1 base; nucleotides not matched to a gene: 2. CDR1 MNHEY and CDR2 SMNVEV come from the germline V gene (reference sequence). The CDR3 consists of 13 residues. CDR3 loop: CASSQGGNTEAFF. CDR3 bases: TGTGCCAGCAGCCAGGGGGGGAACACTGAAGCTTTCTTT.

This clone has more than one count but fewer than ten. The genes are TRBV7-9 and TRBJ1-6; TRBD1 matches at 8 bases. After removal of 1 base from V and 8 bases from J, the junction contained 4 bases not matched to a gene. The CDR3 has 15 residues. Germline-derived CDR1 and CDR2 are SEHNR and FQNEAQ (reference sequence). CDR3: CASSLGQGADSPLHF. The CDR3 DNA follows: TGTGCCAGCAGCTTAGGGCAGGGGGCGGATTCACCCCTCCACTTT.

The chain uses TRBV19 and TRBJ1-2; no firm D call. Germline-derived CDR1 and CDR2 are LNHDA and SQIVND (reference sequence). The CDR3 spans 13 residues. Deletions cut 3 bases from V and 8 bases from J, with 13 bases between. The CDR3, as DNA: TGTGCCAGTAGTATCTCGACGATCCGCGGCTACACCTTC. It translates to CASSISTIRGYTF.

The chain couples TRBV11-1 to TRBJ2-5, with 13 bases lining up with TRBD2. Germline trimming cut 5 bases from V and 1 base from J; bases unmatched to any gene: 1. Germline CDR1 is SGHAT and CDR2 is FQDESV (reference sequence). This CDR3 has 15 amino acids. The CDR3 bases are TGTGCCAGCAGCCGGACTAGCGGGGGCCAAGAGACCCAGTACTTC. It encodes CASSRTSGGQETQYF.

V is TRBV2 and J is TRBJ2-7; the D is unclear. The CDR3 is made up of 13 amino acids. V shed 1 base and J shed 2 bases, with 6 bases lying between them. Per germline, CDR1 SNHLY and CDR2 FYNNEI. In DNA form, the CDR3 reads TGTGCCAGCAGTGAAGTTGGAGCCTACGAGCAGTACTTC. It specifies CASSEVGAYEQYF.

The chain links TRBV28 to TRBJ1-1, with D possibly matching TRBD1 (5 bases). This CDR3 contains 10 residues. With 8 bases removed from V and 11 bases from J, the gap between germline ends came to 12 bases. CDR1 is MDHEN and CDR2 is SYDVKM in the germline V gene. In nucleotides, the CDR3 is TGTGCCAGCGTGTCTGGGACGGCTTTCTTT. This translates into CASVSGTAFF.

CDR3 in amino acids: CASSVEGPGRGLNEQFF. CDR3 in DNA: TGTGCCAGCAGCGTAGAAGGACCCGGCAGGGGGCTGAATGAGCAGTTCTTC. The chain joins TRBV9 to TRBJ2-1; 8 nucleotides align to TRBD1. The V segment lost 0 bases and the J segment 7 bases; nucleotides outside the gene matches: 12. The CDR3 sequence is 17 residues long. Germline V lookup: CDR1 SGDLS, CDR2 YYNGEE.

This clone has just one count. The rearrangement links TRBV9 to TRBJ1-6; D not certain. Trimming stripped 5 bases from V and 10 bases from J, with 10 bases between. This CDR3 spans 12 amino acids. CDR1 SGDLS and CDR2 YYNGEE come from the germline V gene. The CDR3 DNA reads TGTGCCAGCAGTGATTTGAGGTCACCCCTCCACTTT. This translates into CASSDLRSPLHF.

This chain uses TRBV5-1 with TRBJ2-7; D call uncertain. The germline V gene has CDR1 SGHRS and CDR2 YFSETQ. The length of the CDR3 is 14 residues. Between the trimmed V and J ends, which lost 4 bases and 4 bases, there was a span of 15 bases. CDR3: CASSPPGTVYEQYF. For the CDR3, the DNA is TGCGCCAGCAGCCCCCCTGGAACGGTATACGAGCAGTACTTC.

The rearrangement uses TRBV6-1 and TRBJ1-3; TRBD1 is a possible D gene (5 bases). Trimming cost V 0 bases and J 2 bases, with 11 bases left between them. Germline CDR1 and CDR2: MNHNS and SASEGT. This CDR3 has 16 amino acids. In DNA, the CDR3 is TGTGCCAGCAGTGAAGCAATAGACAGTGCTGGAAACACCATATATTTT. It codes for CASSEAIDSAGNTIYF.

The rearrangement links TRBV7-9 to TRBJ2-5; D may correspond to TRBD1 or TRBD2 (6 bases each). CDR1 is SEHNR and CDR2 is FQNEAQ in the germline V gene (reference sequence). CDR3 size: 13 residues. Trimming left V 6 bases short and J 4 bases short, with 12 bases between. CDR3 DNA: TGTGCCAGCAGACTTGAGGGGGGAGAGACCCAGTACTTC. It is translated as CASRLEGGETQYF.

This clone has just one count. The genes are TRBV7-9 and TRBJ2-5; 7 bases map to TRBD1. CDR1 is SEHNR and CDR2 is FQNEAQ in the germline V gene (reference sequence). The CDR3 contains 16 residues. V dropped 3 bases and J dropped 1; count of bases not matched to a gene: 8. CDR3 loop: CASSFLDRLGQETQYF. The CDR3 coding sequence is TGTGCCAGCAGCTTCTTGGACAGGCTAGGCCAAGAGACCCAGTACTTC. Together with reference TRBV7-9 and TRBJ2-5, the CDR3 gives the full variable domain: DTGVSQNPRHKITKRGQNVTFRCDPISEHNRLYWYRQTLGQGPEFLTYFQNEAQLEKSRLLSDRFSAERPKGSFSTLEIQRTEQGDSAMYLCASSFLDRLGQETQYFGPGTRLLVL.

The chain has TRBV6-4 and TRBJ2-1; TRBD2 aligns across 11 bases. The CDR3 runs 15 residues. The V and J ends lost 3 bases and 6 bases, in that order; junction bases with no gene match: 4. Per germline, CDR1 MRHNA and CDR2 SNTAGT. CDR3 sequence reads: CASSELAGEGNEQFF. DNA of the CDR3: TGTGCCAGCAGTGAACTAGCGGGAGAAGGCAATGAGCAGTTCTTC.

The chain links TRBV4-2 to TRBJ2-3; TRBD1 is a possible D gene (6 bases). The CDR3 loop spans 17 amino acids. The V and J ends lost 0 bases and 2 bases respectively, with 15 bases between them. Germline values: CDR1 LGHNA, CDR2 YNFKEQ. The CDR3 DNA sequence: TGTGCCAGCAGCCAAGATTCGGGGACACCTCCCACAGATACGCAGTATTTT. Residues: CASSQDSGTPPTDTQYF.

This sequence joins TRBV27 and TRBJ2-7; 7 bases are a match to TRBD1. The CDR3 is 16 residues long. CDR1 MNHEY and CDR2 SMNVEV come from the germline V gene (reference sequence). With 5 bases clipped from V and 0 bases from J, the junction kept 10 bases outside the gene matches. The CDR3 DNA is TGTGCCAGCAGTGCCGGACAGGATCCTCGCTCCTACGAGCAGTACTTC. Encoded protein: CASSAGQDPRSYEQYF.

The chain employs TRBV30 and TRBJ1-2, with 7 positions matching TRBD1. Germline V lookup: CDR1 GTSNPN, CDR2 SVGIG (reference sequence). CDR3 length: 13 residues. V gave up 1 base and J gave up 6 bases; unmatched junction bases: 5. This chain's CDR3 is CAWSGDRIDGYTF. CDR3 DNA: TGTGCCTGGAGTGGGGACAGAATAGATGGCTACACCTTC. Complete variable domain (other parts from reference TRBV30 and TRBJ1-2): SQTIHQWPATLVQPVGSPLSLECTVEGTSNPNLYWYRQAAGRGLQLLFYSVGIGQISSEVPQNLSASRPQDRQFILSSKKLLLSDSGFYLCAWSGDRIDGYTFGSGTRLTVV.

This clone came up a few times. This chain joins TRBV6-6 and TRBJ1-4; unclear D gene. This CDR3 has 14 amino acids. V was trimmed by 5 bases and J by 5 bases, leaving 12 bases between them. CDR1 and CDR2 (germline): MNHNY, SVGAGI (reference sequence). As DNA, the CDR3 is TGTGCCAGCAGTGACAACAGCGAGAATGAAAAACTGTTTTTT. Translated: CASSDNSENEKLFF.

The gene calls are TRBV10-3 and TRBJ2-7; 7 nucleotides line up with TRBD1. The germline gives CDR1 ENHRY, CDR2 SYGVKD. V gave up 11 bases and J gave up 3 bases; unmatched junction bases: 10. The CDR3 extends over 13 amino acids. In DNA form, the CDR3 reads TGTGCCGCTCAGGGGACAGATGACTACGAGCAGTACTTC. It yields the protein CAAQGTDDYEQYF.

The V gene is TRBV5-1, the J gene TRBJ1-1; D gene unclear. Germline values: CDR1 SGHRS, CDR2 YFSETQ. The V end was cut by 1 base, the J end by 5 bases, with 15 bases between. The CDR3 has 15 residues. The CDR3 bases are TGCGCCAGCAGCTTGAACAACCCAGCGACGACTGAAGCTTTCTTT. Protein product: CASSLNNPATTEAFF. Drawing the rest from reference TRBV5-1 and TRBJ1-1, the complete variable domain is KAGVTQTPRYLIKTRGQQVTLSCSPISGHRSVSWYQQTPGQGLQFLFEYFSETQRNKGNFPGRFSGRQFSNSRSEMNVSTLELGDSALYLCASSLNNPATTEAFFGQGTRLTVV.